These 23 T cell receptor beta chains came from one sample sequenced in a study of blood T cell repertoires in COVID-19 (dated by TCRdb to between 2020 and 2021). To prepare the library, the immunoSEQ multiplex PCR assay was applied. The table comes from immuneACCESS by way of TCRdb, which keeps in-frame sequences with V and J called. Part of the clones is missing from these tables; in studies checked, under half for an unresolved V gene and the rest for unknown reasons. This sample is represented by approximately 12,000 clones; approximately 80% of them were singletons. The top ten hold 20% to 25% of the sample. Sequencing was performed on peripheral blood. These TCRs come from a middle-aged man with active or convalescent COVID-19.

This chain joins TRBV7-2 and TRBJ1-4, with D perhaps matching TRBD1 (5 bases). The V gene lost 2 bases and the J gene lost 8 bases, with 12 bases spanning the gap. Germline CDR1 SGHTA, CDR2 FQGNSA. The CDR3 runs to 14 residues. The CDR3 DNA follows: TGTGCCAGCAGCTTATTCCAGGGTGGGGAAAAACTGTTTTTT. Protein: CASSLFQGGEKLFF.

J is TRBJ1-4 and V is TRBV9; D is perhaps TRBD1 (5 bases). The ends were cut back, 0 bases at V and 12 bases at J, with 18 bases in the middle. This CDR3 has 15 amino acids. Germline V lookup: CDR1 SGDLS, CDR2 YYNGEE. CDR3: CASSVAQGRAGELFF. CDR3 coding DNA: TGTGCCAGCAGCGTAGCTCAGGGCAGGGCTGGCGAACTGTTTTTT.

The chain is built from TRBV14 and TRBJ2-1; D ambiguous. V was pared by 6 bases and J by 2 bases, with 8 bases between. Looked up from germline, CDR1 is SGHDN and CDR2 is FVKESK. The CDR3 contains 13 residues. The CDR3 nucleotides are TGTGCCAGCAGTGTAGGAGCCTACAATGAGCAGTTCTTC. It is translated as CASSVGAYNEQFF.

J is TRBJ2-3 and V is TRBV11-2; TRBD1 might be the D (5 bases). This CDR3 region has 14 residues. Trimming removed 4 bases from V and 2 bases from J, with 10 bases in between. The V gene's germline CDR1 is SGHAT and CDR2 FQNNGV. The DNA of the CDR3 is TGTGCCAGCAGCTCGATACAGGCCACAGATACGCAGTATTTT. Amino acid sequence: CASSSIQATDTQYF.

The rearrangement uses TRBV19 and TRBJ1-4; 8 bases fit TRBD1. Germline assignment: CDR1 LNHDA and CDR2 SQIVND (reference sequence). This CDR3 has 14 residues. Trimming took 7 bases from V and 8 from J; bases not matched to a gene: 9. The CDR3 region has the DNA TGTGCCAGTACCCAGGACAGGGTCGAGGAAAAACTGTTTTTT. This codes for CASTQDRVEEKLFF.

This clone appeared once. This chain uses TRBV5-1 with TRBJ2-1; no firm D call. V dropped 7 bases and J dropped 7 bases, with 18 bases sitting between them. Germline V CDR1 and CDR2: SGHRS, YFSETQ. CDR3 length: 14 amino acids. The CDR3 region is CASRLESPGNEQFF. DNA for the CDR3: TGCGCCAGCCGATTGGAGTCACCGGGTAATGAGCAGTTCTTC.

V and J are TRBV5-5 and TRBJ1-1, with 7 bases that match TRBD1. The V gene end was trimmed by 5 bases and the J gene end by 4 bases; junction bases not matched to a gene: 8. Germline assignment: CDR1 SGHKS and CDR2 YYEKEE (reference sequence). The CDR3 totals 14 residues. The CDR3 coding sequence is TGTGCCAGCAGTTTAGGGGACAGCGCCACTGAAGCTTTCTTT. This gives the protein CASSLGDSATEAFF.

V and J are TRBV5-1 and TRBJ2-7, with 9 bases lining up with TRBD1. Trimming cost V 2 bases and J 1 base; bases outside gene matches: 7. Per germline, CDR1 SGHRS and CDR2 YFSETQ. The CDR3 sequence is 16 residues long. CDR3 residues: CASSLPGTGLSYEQYF. The CDR3 DNA reads as TGCGCCAGCAGCTTACCCGGGACAGGGCTTTCCTACGAGCAGTACTTC.

This clone was seen only once. The chain recombines TRBV3-1 (or the pseudogene TRBV3-2) with TRBJ2-1; 12 positions match TRBD2. Trimming cost V 3 bases and J 12 bases; bases outside gene matches: 3. Germline CDR1 and CDR2: LGHDT and YNNKEL (reference sequence). The CDR3 runs to 13 residues. CDR3 sequence (DNA): TGTGCCAGCAGCCAGGGACTAGCGGGCCTGCAGTTCTTC. Its translation is CASSQGLAGLQFF.

This chain connects TRBV6-5 to TRBJ1-2, with TRBD1 matching over 7 bases. With 10 bases clipped from V and 4 bases from J, the junction kept 6 bases outside the gene matches. The CDR3 loop spans 12 amino acids. Germline V CDR1 and CDR2: MNHEY, SVGAGI. The CDR3 spells CATVGQRYGYTF. The CDR3 bases are TGTGCCACCGTGGGACAGCGCTATGGCTACACCTTC.

The rearrangement links TRBV30 to TRBJ2-5; TRBD2 matches 8 bases. The trim removed 5 bases at V and 1 base at J, leaving 6 bases unmatched. The V gene's germline CDR1 is GTSNPN and CDR2 SVGIG (reference sequence). The CDR3 covers 14 residues. DNA of the CDR3: TGTGCCTGGGACTTCGGGGGGGTCCAAGAGACCCAGTACTTC. Translated, it gives CAWDFGGVQETQYF.

The CDR3 bases are TGTGCCAGCAGCACCGAGGACAGGGCCTACAATGAGCAGTTCTTC. Its translation is CASSTEDRAYNEQFF. The V and J genes are TRBV6-6 and TRBJ2-1, with 8 bases that match TRBD1. V dropped 6 bases and J dropped 2; count of bases not matched to a gene: 6. This CDR3 is built from 15 residues. The germline V gene has CDR1 MNHNY and CDR2 SVGAGI (reference sequence).

The rearrangement joins TRBV7-3 to TRBJ2-3, with 12 bases matching TRBD2. The junction had 7 bases not matched to a gene; V was cut back by 2 bases and J by 4 bases. In germline, CDR1 is SGHTA, CDR2 FQGTGA. This CDR3 is 17 amino acids long. The CDR3 sequence is CASSLWLAGGTSDTQYF. The CDR3 nucleotides are TGTGCCAGCAGCTTATGGCTAGCGGGGGGGACCTCAGATACGCAGTATTTT. The full variable domain, its missing parts supplied by reference TRBV7-3 and TRBJ2-3, is GAGVSQTPSNKVTEKGKYVELRCDPISGHTALYWYRQSLGQGPEFLIYFQGTGAADDSGLPNDRFFAVRPEGSVSTLKIQRTERGDSAVYLCASSLWLAGGTSDTQYFGPGTRLTVL.

The rearrangement links TRBV21-1 to TRBJ2-1; the tabulated D call, TRBD1, remains unverified against the DNA. TRBV21-1 is flagged as a pseudogene. The CDR3 covers 17 residues. This CDR3 is CASSKIISGQDDNEQFF. The DNA of the CDR3 is TGTGCCAGCAGCAAAATAATCTCGGGACAGGACGACAATGAGCAGTTCTTC.

This chain joins TRBV29-1 and TRBJ1-1; D perhaps matches TRBD1 (5 bases). The CDR3 sequence is 12 residues long. The V gene's germline CDR1 is SQVTM and CDR2 ANQGSEA. V was pared by 6 bases and J by 1 base, with 9 bases between. CDR3 DNA: TGCAGCGTGACCGACAGGAACACTGAAGCTTTCTTT. Its protein product is CSVTDRNTEAFF.

The CDR3 DNA is TGCAGCGTTGACGGACAGGGCGCTGAAGCTTTCTTT. Its translation is CSVDGQGAEAFF. This chain links TRBV29-1 with TRBJ1-1; TRBD1 aligns across 8 bases. The germline V gene encodes CDR1 SQVTM and CDR2 ANQGSEA. The J segment lost 6 bases and the V segment lost 3 bases, leaving 3 bases of the junction unmatched. This CDR3 has 12 residues.

The chain joins TRBV18 to TRBJ1-2; D is ambiguous. The CDR3 is 13 residues long. Germline-derived CDR1 and CDR2 are KGHSH and LQKENI. V was clipped by 2 bases and J by 7 bases, with 11 bases between them. The CDR3 is CASSPERAGGYTF. The CDR3 coding sequence is TGTGCCAGCTCACCAGAGCGGGCGGGTGGCTACACCTTC.

This rearrangement joins TRBV11-3 to TRBJ2-7; the match to TRBD2 covers 11 bases. Germline assignment: CDR1 SGHNT and CDR2 YENEEA. This CDR3 is built from 15 residues. The V and J ends lost 5 bases and 5 bases, in that order; junction bases with no gene match: 8. As DNA, the CDR3 is TGTGCCAGCAGCCTCGTAGCGGGGGGGCGAAACGAGCAGTACTTC. Its protein product is CASSLVAGGRNEQYF. Using reference TRBV11-3 and TRBJ2-7 for the parts outside the CDR3, the full variable domain is EAGVVQSPRYKIIEKKQPVAFWCNPISGHNTLYWYLQNLGQGPELLIRYENEEAVDDSQLPKDRFSAERLKGVDSTLKIQPAELGDSAVYLCASSLVAGGRNEQYFGPGTRLTVT.

The V gene is TRBV3-1 (or the pseudogene TRBV3-2), the J gene TRBJ1-3; D might be TRBD1 (5 bases). Trimming cost V 1 base and J 8 bases, with 12 bases left between them. The CDR3 spans 14 residues. Germline-derived CDR1 and CDR2 are LGHDT and YNNKEL (reference sequence). CDR3 nucleotide sequence: TGTGCCAGCAGCCAAGTACAGGAGGGAGACACCATATATTTT. Its translation: CASSQVQEGDTIYF.

This clone appeared a few times. The V and J genes are TRBV24-1 and TRBJ2-2; D is undetermined. In germline, CDR1 is KGHDR, CDR2 SFDVKD. V shed 5 bases and J shed 6 bases, with 6 bases lying between them. There are 12 residues in the CDR3. The CDR3 bases are TGTGCCACCAGTGCGGGTCCCGGGGAGCTGTTTTTT. It yields the protein CATSAGPGELFF.

The V and J genes are TRBV5-1 and TRBJ2-4; 11 nucleotides align to TRBD1. Germline CDR1 SGHRS, CDR2 YFSETQ. Trimming removed 2 bases from V and 0 bases from J; junction bases left unmatched: 10. The CDR3 runs 19 residues. The CDR3 here is CASSLLGGTGGVAKNIQYF. The CDR3 nucleotides read TGCGCCAGCAGCTTACTTGGAGGGACAGGGGGTGTAGCCAAAAACATTCAGTACTTC.

The chain employs TRBV7-9 and TRBJ2-5, with D perhaps matching TRBD2 (6 bases). The length of the CDR3 is 17 residues. V was trimmed by 5 bases and J by 2 bases, leaving 21 bases between them. CDR1 is SEHNR and CDR2 is FQNEAQ in the germline V gene (reference sequence). Here the CDR3 DNA reads TGTGCCAGCAGCACCCCTATTTCGGGGGTGGGGCAAGAGACCCAGTACTTC. Translating it yields CASSTPISGVGQETQYF. The full variable domain, in which reference TRBV7-9 and TRBJ2-5 provide the parts outside the CDR3, is DTGVSQNPRHKITKRGQNVTFRCDPISEHNRLYWYRQTLGQGPEFLTYFQNEAQLEKSRLLSDRFSAERPKGSFSTLEIQRTEQGDSAMYLCASSTPISGVGQETQYFGPGTRLLVL.

J is TRBJ2-1 and V is TRBV24-1; D is possibly TRBD2 (5 bases). Germline V gene lookup returns CDR1 KGHDR and CDR2 SFDVKD. The CDR3 is 13 amino acids. V was pared by 0 bases and J by 9 bases, with 8 bases between. CDR3 DNA: TGTGCCACCAGTGATTTGCGGGATAGTGAGCAGTTCTTC. Protein sequence: CATSDLRDSEQFF.